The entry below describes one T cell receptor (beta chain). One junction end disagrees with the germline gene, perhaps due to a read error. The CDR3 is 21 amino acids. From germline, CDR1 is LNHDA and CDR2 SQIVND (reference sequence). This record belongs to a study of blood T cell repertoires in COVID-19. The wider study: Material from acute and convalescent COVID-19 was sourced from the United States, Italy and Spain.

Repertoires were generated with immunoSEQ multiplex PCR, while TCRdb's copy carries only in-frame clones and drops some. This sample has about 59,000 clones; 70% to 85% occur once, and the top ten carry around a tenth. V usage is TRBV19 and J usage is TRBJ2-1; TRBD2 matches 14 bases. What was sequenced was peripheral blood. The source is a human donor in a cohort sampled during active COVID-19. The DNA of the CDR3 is TGTACCAGTAGTACCCCGATAGGGACTAGCGGGAGACTGGCTGGTAGCAATGAGCAGTTCTTC. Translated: CTSSTPIGTSGRLAGSNEQFF.